The rows below give T cell receptor beta chains drawn from one sample of a study of T-cell memory formation after mild COVID-19. TCRdb itself ran the 5' RACE reads through MiXCR, one entry per CDR3 protein. Among 450,000 or so distinct CDR3 sequences listed, about 23% were seen once. Input material: PBMCs or a T cell subset sorted from them (not recorded which). These receptors all stem from an adult woman who had mild COVID-19 (a few samples of this study predate the infection). Cell type and time point are not known. The CDR3 runs from the conserved cysteine through the conserved F or W. The D gene is left open where the match is weak. Clone size, where shown, is once, few, many, or a class for clones that have expanded.

TRBV5-5	.	TRBJ1-1	.	TGTGCCAGCAGCTTTGGCAGGGGCACTGAAGCTTTCTTT	CASSFGRGTEAFF
TRBV14	.	TRBJ2-1	.	TGTGCCAGCAGCCCGGTAGGGCTCGGCAATGAGCAGTTCTTC	CASSPVGLGNEQFF
TRBV12-3/TRBV12-4	few	TRBJ2-3	.	TGTGCCAGCATCCTCGCGGGGGATACGCAGTATTTT	CASILAGDTQYF
TRBV6-1	.	TRBJ2-5	.	TGTGCCAGCACGGCTAGCATTAAGACCCAGTACTTC	CASTASIKTQYF
TRBV5-6	.	TRBJ1-1	.	TGTGCCAGCAGCTTGGATTTTACGAACACTGAAGCTTTCTTT	CASSLDFTNTEAFF
TRBV11-2	few	TRBJ2-1	.	TGTGCCAGCAGCGATAGCAGGAGGGATGAGCAGTTCTTC	CASSDSRRDEQFF
TRBV10-3	.	TRBJ1-5	.	TGTGCCATCACCCCCGGCAGTGGTCAGCCCCAGCATTTT	CAITPGSGQPQHF
TRBV6-5	.	TRBJ2-2	.	TGTGCCAGCAGTTACGGGGGAAGTCGCACCGGGGAGCTGTTTTTT	CASSYGGSRTGELFF
TRBV6-6	.	TRBJ2-7	.	TGTGCCAGCAGTTTAGGGTCCGGGTCGGGGAACGAGCAGTACTTC	CASSLGSGSGNEQYF
TRBV6-6	.	TRBJ2-1	.	TGTGCCAGCAGTTACCCCGACTCCGCACCCCACAATGAGCAGTTCTTC	CASSYPDSAPHNEQFF
TRBV7-3	few	TRBJ2-7	TRBD2	TGTGCCAGCAGCTTAACGTCGGCTAGCGGGAGGTACGAGCAGTACTTC	CASSLTSASGRYEQYF
TRBV12-3/TRBV12-4	.	TRBJ2-7	TRBD1	TGTGCCAGCAGGCCGGACAGGGGAAGCTCCTACGAGCAGTACTTC	CASRPDRGSSYEQYF
TRBV27	.	TRBJ2-7	.	TGTGCCAGCAGTTTCAGGAACTCCTACGAGCAGTACTTC	CASSFRNSYEQYF
TRBV20-1	few	TRBJ1-6	.	TGCAGTGCTAGCAGGGTTGACTCACCCCTCCACTTT	CSASRVDSPLHF
TRBV4-1	.	TRBJ2-7	TRBD2	TGCGCCAGCAGCCACCCGGGGAGCGGGAAACCCAAGGGGCTGTACTTC	CASSHPGSGKPKGLYF
TRBV20-1	.	TRBJ2-7	.	TGCAGTGCTAGAGATTACTACGAGCAGTACTTC	CSARDYYEQYF
TRBV21-1	.	TRBJ2-1	.	TGTGCCAGCAGCAAAAAGGCGGGTTCCCCCGGGTATATAGATGAGCAGTTCTTC	CASSKKAGSPGYIDEQFF
TRBV18	.	TRBJ2-7	.	TGTGCCAGCTCACCCGGATTAGAATACGAGCAGTACTTC	CASSPGLEYEQYF
TRBV29-1	.	TRBJ1-1	.	TGCAGCGTTCGGGGGCTAGGGAACACTGAAGCTTTCTTT	CSVRGLGNTEAFF
TRBV3-1	.	TRBJ2-1	.	TGTGCCAGCAGCCAAGGTGAGCGGGACAATGAGCAGTTCTTC	CASSQGERDNEQFF
TRBV3-1	.	TRBJ2-3	.	TGTGCCAGCAGCCAAGACCCCCCTTGGAACGCGGGGTTAGATACGCAGTATTTT	CASSQDPPWNAGLDTQYF
TRBV27	.	TRBJ2-1	TRBD2	TGTGCCAGCAGTCAGACTAGCGGGTATGAGCAGTTCTTC	CASSQTSGYEQFF
TRBV29-1	few	TRBJ2-3	.	TGCAGCGTTGCCAGGGTTAGCCTCACAGATACGCAGTATTTT	CSVARVSLTDTQYF
TRBV29-1	many	TRBJ1-1	.	TGCAGCGTTCTGCTCTGGGGAGCTTTCTTT	CSVLLWGAFF
TRBV5-8	.	TRBJ2-7	TRBD2	TGTGCCAGCAGCTTTCCTAGCGGGGGTTCTTTCTACGAGCAGTACTTC	CASSFPSGGSFYEQYF
TRBV5-6	.	TRBJ2-5	TRBD1	TGTGCCAGCAGCACACCCGGGACAGGCGAGACCCAGTACTTC	CASSTPGTGETQYF
TRBV27	.	TRBJ2-7	.	TGTGCCAGCAGATTCGGGAGTTCCTACGAGCAGTACTTC	CASRFGSSYEQYF
TRBV19	few	TRBJ2-2	TRBD1	TGTGCCAGTAGTCCCCGGACAGGGGGCACCGGGGAGCTGTTTTTT	CASSPRTGGTGELFF
TRBV9	.	TRBJ2-2	.	TGTGCCAGCAGCGACAGGGCGGCCGGCGGGGAGCTGTTTTTT	CASSDRAAGGELFF
TRBV19	.	TRBJ2-2	.	TGTGCCAGTAGTTCCAGGGACGTCCGAAGGGCGAACACCGGGGAGCTGTTTTTT	CASSSRDVRRANTGELFF
TRBV14	.	TRBJ1-6	.	TGTGCCAGCAGCCAAGGGTTTCTCTTTAATTCACCCCTCCACTTT	CASSQGFLFNSPLHF
TRBV5-1	few	TRBJ1-2	TRBD1	TGCGCCAGCAGCTCCCATGGACAGGGAACTGGCTACACCTTC	CASSSHGQGTGYTF
TRBV7-2	few	TRBJ2-5	TRBD2	TGTGCCAGCAGCCCTGGACTAGCGGGAGTGGAAGAGACCCAGTACTTC	CASSPGLAGVEETQYF
TRBV7-9	.	TRBJ2-3	TRBD1	TGTGCCAGCATCGGGGACAGGGTGGCAGATACGCAGTATTTT	CASIGDRVADTQYF
TRBV6-6	.	TRBJ2-1	.	TGTGCCAGCAGCAGGGACGCCTACAATGAGCAGTTCTTC	CASSRDAYNEQFF
TRBV20-1	.	TRBJ2-1	TRBD2	TGCAGTGCTAGGACACTAGCGGAAAACTCCTACAATGAGCAGTTCTTC	CSARTLAENSYNEQFF
TRBV24-1	few	TRBJ2-1	TRBD2	TGTGCCACCAGTGATCGCCAGCGGGGCCCCTACAATGAGCAGTTCTTC	CATSDRQRGPYNEQFF
TRBV4-1	.	TRBJ2-2	TRBD2	TGCGCCAGCAGCCAAGTTCTAGCGGGACCTGCGAACACCGGGGAGCTGTTTTTT	CASSQVLAGPANTGELFF
TRBV19	.	TRBJ2-3	.	TGTGCCAGTAGTACCGGCGGGGGCACAGATACGCAGTATTTT	CASSTGGGTDTQYF
TRBV20-1	.	TRBJ2-7	TRBD2	TGCAGTGGGGGGGGTAACTACGAGCAGTACTTC	CSGGGNYEQYF
TRBV3-1	.	TRBJ2-1	.	TGTGCCAGCAGCCAAGTCGGGGGCACATACAATGAGCAGTTCTTC	CASSQVGGTYNEQFF
TRBV5-1	few	TRBJ2-6	.	TGCGCCAGCAGCTTGGATTTTGGTGCTGGGGCCAACGTCCTGACTTTC	CASSLDFGAGANVLTF
TRBV6-5	.	TRBJ2-3	TRBD2	TGTGCCAGCAGTTGGACTAGCGGCACAGATACGCAGTATTTT	CASSWTSGTDTQYF
TRBV19	.	TRBJ2-1	.	TGTGCCAGTACCGACCCCCTGCCCCCGGGGCAGCAGTTCTTC	CASTDPLPPGQQFF
TRBV7-9	few	TRBJ1-1	.	TGTGCCAGCAGCCCGCGTAGGGGAGGGCGGGACACTGAAGCTTTCTTT	CASSPRRGGRDTEAFF
TRBV11-3	.	TRBJ2-1	TRBD2	TGTGCCAGCAGCTTAGATTTCGGGGTAGCGGGAGAAAAGGGCAATGAGCAGTTCTTC	CASSLDFGVAGEKGNEQFF
TRBV7-2	.	TRBJ2-6	.	TGTGCCAGCAGCCGCGGTAGCTCCGGGGCCAACGTCCTGACTTTC	CASSRGSSGANVLTF
TRBV12-3/TRBV12-4	few	TRBJ1-2	.	TGTGCCAGCAGTTTGGGGATCACGGGTGGCTACACCTTC	CASSLGITGGYTF
TRBV7-6	.	TRBJ2-5	.	TGTGCCAGCAGCTTAGCCCCTCCGGGGGAGACCCAGTACTTC	CASSLAPPGETQYF
TRBV6-5	few	TRBJ1-5	.	TGTGCCAGCAGTTACGGGGCAGGGTACAATCAGCCCCAGCATTTT	CASSYGAGYNQPQHF